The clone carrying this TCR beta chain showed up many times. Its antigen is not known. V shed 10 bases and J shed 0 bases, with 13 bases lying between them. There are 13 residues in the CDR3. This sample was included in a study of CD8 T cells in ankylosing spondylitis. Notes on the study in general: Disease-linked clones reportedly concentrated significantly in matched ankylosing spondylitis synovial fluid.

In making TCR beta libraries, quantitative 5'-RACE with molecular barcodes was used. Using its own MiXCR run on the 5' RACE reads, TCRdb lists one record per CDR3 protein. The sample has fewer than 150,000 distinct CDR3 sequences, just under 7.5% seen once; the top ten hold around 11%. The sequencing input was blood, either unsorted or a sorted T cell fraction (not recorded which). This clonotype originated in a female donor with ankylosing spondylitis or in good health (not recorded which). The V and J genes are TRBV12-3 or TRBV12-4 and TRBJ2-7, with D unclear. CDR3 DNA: TGTGCCACCAGAAGGGCAAGCTCCTACGAGCAGTACTTC. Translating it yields CATRRASSYEQYF.